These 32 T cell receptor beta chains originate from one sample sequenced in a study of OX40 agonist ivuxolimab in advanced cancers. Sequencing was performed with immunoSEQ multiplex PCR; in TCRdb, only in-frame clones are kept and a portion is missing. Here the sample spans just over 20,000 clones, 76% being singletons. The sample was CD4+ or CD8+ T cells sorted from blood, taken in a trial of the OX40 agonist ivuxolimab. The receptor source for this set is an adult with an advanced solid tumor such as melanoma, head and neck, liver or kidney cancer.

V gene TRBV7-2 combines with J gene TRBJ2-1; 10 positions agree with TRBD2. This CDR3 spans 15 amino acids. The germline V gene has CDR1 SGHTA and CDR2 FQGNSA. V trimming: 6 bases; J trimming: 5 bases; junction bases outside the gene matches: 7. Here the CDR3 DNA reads TGTGCCAGCAGGCCACCTAGCGGGGGAAACAATGAGCAGTTCTTC. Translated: CASRPPSGGNNEQFF.

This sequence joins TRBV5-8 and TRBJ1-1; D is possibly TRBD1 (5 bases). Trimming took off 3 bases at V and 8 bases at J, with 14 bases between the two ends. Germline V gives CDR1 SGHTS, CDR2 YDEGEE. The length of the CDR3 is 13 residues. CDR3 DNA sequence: TGTGCCAGCAGCTCGGGACGGTTTATAGAAGCTTTCTTT. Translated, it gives CASSSGRFIEAFF.

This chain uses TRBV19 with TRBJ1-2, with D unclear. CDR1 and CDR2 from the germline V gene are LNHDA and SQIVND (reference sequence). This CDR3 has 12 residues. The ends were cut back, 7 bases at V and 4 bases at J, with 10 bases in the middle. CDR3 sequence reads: CASKGLGYGYTF. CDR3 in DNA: TGTGCCAGTAAAGGGCTTGGCTATGGCTACACCTTC.

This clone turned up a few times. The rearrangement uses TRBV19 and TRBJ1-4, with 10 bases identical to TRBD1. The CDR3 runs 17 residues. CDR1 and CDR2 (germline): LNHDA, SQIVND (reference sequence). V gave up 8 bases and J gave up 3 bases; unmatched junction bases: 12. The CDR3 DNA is TGTGCCAGTGGGGGGACAGGGGCAGCGCGACCTAATGAAAAACTGTTTTTT. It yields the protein CASGGTGAARPNEKLFF.

CDR3 region: CASARDGNYGYTF. In DNA, the CDR3 is TGTGCCAGCGCGAGGGACGGAAACTATGGCTACACCTTC. This chain links TRBV6-1 with TRBJ1-2, with a tentative D call TRBD1 (5 bases). Trimming cost V 8 bases and J 2 bases, with 12 bases left between them. The CDR3 spans 13 residues. Looked up from germline, CDR1 is MNHNS and CDR2 is SASEGT.

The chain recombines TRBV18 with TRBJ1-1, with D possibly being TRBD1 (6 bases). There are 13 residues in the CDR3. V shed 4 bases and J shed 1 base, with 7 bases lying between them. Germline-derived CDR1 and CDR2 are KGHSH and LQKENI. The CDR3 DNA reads TGTGCCAGCTCACGGGGACAGAACACTGAAGCTTTCTTT. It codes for CASSRGQNTEAFF.

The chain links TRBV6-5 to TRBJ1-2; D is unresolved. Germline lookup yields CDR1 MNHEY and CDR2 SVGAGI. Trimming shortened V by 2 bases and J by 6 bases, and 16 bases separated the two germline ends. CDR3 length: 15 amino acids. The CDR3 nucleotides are TGTGCCAGCAGTTACAAGCGACCCTGGGTTCATGGCTACACCTTC. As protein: CASSYKRPWVHGYTF.

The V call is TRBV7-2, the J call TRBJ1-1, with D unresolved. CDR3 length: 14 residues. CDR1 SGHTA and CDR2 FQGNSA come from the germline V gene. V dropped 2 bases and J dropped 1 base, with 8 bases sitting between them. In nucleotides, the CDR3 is TGTGCCAGCAGCTTAAAAGGTCAGAACACTGAAGCTTTCTTT. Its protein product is CASSLKGQNTEAFF.

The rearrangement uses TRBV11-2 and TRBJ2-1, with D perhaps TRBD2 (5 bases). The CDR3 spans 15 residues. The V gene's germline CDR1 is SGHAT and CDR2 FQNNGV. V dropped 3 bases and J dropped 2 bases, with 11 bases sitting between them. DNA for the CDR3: TGTGCCAGCAGCTTGTCGGGGTTGCCCTACAATGAGCAGTTCTTC. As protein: CASSLSGLPYNEQFF.

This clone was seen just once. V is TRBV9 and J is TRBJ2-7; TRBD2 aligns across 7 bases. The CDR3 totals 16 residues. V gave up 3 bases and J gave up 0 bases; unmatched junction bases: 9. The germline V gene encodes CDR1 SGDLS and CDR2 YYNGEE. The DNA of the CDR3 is TGTGCCAGCAGCGCGATAGCGGGTCCGAGCTCCTACGAGCAGTACTTC. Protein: CASSAIAGPSSYEQYF.

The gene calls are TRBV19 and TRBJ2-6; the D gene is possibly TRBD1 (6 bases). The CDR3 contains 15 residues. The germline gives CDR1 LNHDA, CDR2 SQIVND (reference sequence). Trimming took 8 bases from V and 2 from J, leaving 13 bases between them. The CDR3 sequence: CASDLGGPGANVLTF. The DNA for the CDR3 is TGTGCCAGTGACCTAGGGGGTCCTGGGGCCAACGTCCTGACTTTC. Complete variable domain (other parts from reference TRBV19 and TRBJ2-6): DGGITQSPKYLFRKEGQNVTLSCEQNLNHDAMYWYRQDPGQGLRLIYYSQIVNDFQKGDIAEGYSVSREKKESFPLTVTSAQKNPTAFYLCASDLGGPGANVLTFGAGSRLTVL.

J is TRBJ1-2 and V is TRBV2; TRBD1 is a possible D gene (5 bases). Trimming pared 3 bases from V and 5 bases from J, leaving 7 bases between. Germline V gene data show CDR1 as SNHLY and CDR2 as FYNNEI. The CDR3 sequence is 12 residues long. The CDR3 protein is CASSDQGYGYTF. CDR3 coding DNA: TGTGCCAGCAGTGATCAGGGTTATGGCTACACCTTC. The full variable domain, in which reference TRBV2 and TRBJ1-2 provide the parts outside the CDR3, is EPEVTQTPSHQVTQMGQEVILRCVPISNHLYFYWYRQILGQKVEFLVSFYNNEISEKSEIFDDQFSVERPDGSNFTLKIRSTKLEDSAMYFCASSDQGYGYTFGSGTRLTVV.

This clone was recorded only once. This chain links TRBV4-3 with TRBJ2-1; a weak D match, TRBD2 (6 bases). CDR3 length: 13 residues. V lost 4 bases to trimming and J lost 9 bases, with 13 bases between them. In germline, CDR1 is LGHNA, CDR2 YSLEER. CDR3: CASSLARGLEQFF. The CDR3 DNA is TGCGCCAGCAGCCTTGCAAGGGGACTTGAGCAGTTCTTC.

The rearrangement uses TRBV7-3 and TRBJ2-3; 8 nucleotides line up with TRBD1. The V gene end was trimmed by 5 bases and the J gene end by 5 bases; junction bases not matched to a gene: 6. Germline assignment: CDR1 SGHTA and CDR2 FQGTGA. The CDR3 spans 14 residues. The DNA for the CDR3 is TGTGCCAGCAGCGCGGACAGGGTAGGAGATACGCAGTATTTT. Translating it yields CASSADRVGDTQYF.

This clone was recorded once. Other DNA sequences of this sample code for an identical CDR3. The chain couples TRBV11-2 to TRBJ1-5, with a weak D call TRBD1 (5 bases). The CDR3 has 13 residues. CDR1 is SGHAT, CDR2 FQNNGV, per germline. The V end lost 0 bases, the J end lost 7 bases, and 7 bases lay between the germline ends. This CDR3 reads CASSLDRGQPQHF. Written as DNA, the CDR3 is TGTGCCAGCAGCTTAGATCGGGGGCAGCCCCAGCATTTT.

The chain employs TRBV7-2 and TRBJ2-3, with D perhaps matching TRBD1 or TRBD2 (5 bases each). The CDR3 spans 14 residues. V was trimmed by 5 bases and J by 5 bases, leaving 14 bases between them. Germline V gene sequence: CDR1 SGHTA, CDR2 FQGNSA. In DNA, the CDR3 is TGTGCCAGCAGCCCCGGGACCAGGAGAGATACGCAGTATTTT. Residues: CASSPGTRRDTQYF.

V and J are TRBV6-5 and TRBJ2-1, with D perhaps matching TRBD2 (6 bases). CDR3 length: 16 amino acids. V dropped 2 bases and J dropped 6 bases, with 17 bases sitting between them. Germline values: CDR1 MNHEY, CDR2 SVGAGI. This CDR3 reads CASSYRGGALGNEQFF. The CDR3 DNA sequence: TGTGCCAGCAGTTACCGAGGAGGGGCCTTAGGCAATGAGCAGTTCTTC.

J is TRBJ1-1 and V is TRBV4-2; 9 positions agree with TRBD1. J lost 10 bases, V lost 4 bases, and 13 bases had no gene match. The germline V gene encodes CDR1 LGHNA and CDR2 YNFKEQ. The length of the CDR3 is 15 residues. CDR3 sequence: CASSREEGQGWGAFF. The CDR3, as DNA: TGTGCCAGCAGCCGAGAGGAGGGACAGGGCTGGGGAGCTTTCTTT.

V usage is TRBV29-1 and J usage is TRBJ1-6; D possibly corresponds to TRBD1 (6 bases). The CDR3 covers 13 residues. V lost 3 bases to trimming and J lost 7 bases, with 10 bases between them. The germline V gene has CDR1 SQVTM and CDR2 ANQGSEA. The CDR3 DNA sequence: TGCAGCGTTGACAGGGGAGGAAATTCACCCCTCCACTTT. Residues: CSVDRGGNSPLHF.

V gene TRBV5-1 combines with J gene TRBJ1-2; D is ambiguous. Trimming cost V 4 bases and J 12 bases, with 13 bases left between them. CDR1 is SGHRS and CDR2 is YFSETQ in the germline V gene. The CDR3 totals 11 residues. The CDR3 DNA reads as TGCGCCAGCAGCGACGAACGGGAGGACACCTTC. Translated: CASSDEREDTF.

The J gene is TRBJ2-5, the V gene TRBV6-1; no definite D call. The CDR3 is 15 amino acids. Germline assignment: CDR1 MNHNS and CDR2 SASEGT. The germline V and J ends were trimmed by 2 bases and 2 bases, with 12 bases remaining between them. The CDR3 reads CASSESLRPQETQYF. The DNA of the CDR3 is TGTGCCAGCAGTGAAAGCTTGAGGCCGCAAGAGACCCAGTACTTC.

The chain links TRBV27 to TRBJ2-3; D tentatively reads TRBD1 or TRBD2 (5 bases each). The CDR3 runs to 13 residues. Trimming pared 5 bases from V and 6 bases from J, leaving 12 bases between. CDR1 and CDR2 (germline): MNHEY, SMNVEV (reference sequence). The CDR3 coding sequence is TGTGCCAGCAGTCGGGACGGGTCGGATACGCAGTATTTT. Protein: CASSRDGSDTQYF.

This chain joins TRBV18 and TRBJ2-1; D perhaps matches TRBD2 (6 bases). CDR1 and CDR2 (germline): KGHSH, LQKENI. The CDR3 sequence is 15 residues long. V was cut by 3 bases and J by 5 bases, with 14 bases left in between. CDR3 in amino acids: CASSPPYGRNNEQFF. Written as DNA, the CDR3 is TGTGCCAGCTCACCTCCTTATGGGAGGAACAATGAGCAGTTCTTC.

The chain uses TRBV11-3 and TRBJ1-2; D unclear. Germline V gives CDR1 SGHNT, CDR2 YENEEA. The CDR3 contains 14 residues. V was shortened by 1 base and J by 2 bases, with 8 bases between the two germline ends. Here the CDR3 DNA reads TGTGCCAGCAGCTTAGCTGGGGTGAACTATGGCTACACCTTC. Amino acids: CASSLAGVNYGYTF.

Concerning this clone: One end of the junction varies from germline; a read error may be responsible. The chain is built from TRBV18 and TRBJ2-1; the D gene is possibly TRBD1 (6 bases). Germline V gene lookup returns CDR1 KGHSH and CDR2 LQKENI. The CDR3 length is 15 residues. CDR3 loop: CASSQGVRVMNEQLF. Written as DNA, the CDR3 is TGTGCCAGCTCACAGGGGGTTCGGGTTATGAATGAGCAGCTCTTC. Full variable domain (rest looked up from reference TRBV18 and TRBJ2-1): NAGVMQNPRHLVRRRGQEARLRCSPMKGHSHVYWYRQLPEEGLKFMVYLQKENIIDESGMPKERFSAEFPKEGPSILRIQQVVRGDSAAYFCASSQGVRVMNEQLFGPGTRLTVL.

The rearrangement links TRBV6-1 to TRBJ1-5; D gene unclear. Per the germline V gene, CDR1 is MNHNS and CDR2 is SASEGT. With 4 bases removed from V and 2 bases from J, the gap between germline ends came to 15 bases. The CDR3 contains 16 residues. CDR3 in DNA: TGTGCCAGCAGTGTTTACTCGGTTGCGGGCAATCAGCCCCAGCATTTT. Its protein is CASSVYSVAGNQPQHF.

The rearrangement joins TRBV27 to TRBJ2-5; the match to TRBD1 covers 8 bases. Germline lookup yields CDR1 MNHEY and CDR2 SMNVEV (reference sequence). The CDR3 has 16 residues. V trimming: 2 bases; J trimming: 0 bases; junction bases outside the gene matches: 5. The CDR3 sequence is CASSLAGGRYQETQYF. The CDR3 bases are TGTGCCAGCAGTTTAGCAGGGGGCCGTTACCAAGAGACCCAGTACTTC.

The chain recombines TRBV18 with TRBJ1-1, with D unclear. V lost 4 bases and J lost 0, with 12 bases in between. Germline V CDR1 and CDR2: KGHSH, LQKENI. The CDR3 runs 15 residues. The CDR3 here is CASSLIKEMNTEAFF. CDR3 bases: TGTGCCAGCTCACTTATCAAGGAAATGAACACTGAAGCTTTCTTT.

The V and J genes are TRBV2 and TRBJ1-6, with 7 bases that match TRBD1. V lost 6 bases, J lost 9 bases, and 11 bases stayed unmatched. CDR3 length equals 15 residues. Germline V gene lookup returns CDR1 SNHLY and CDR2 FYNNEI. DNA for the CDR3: TGTGCCAGCAGGGGGACAGCTACCTTGGGTTCACCCCTCCACTTT. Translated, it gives CASRGTATLGSPLHF.

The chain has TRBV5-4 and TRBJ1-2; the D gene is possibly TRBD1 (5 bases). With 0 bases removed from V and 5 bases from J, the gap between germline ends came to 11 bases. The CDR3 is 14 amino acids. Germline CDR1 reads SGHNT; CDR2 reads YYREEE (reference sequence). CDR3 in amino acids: CASSLDQGGYGYTF. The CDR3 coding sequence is TGTGCCAGCAGCTTGGACCAGGGAGGTTATGGCTACACCTTC.

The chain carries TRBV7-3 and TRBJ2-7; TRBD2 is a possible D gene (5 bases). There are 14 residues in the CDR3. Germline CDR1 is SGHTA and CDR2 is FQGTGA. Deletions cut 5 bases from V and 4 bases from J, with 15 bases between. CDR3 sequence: CASSLGGGQYEQYF. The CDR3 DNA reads TGTGCCAGCAGCCTCGGAGGTGGGCAGTACGAGCAGTACTTC.

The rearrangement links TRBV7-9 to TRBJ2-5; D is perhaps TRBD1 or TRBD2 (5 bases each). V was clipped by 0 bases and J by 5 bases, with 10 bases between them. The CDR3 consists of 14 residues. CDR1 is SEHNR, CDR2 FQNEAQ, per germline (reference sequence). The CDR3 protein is CASSLARGGETQYF. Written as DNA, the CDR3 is TGTGCCAGCAGCTTAGCTCGGGGCGGGGAGACCCAGTACTTC. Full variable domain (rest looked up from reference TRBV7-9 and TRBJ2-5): DTGVSQNPRHKITKRGQNVTFRCDPISEHNRLYWYRQTLGQGPEFLTYFQNEAQLEKSRLLSDRFSAERPKGSFSTLEIQRTEQGDSAMYLCASSLARGGETQYFGPGTRLLVL.